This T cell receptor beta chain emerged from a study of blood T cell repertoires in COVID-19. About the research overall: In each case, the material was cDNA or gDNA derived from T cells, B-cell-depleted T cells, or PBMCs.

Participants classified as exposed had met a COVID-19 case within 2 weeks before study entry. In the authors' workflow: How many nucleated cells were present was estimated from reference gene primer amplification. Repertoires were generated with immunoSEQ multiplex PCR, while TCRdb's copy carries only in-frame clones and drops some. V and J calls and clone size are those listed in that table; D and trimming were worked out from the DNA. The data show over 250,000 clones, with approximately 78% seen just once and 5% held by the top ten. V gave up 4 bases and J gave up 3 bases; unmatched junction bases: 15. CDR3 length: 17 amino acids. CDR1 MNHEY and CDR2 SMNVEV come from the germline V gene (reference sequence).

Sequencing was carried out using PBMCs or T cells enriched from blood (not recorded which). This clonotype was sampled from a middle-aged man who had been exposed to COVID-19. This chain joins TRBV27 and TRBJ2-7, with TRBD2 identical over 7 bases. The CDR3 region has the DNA TGTGCCAGCAGTTCGCCCTGGAGGACTAGGGTGCGCTACGAGCAGTACTTC. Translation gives CASSSPWRTRVRYEQYF.